This T cell receptor (beta chain) was sequenced in a study of T cell repertoires in cytomegalovirus infection. Study at large: Based on public TCR beta signatures, there were indications of CMV infection and of a matching HLA type. Study observations and caveats: Ex vivo responses were dominated by HLA-C-restricted CMV-specific TCR beta clonotypes.

The germline V gene encodes CDR1 SNHLY and CDR2 FYNNEI. The V end was cut by 4 bases, the J end by 7 bases, with 11 bases between. The CDR3 consists of 12 residues. Using its own MiXCR run on the reads, TCRdb lists one record per CDR3 protein. This table has approximately 280,000 distinct CDR3 sequences, about 20% appearing once. As regards this clonotype: Its antigen is unidentified.

The receptor was derived from a human donor in good health (CMV status not recorded). Some clones in this sample may be carry-over from other donors' samples. Sequencing was performed on cultured PBMCs, taken from culture after CMV antigen stimulation. The rearrangement uses TRBV2 and TRBJ2-7, with D perhaps TRBD1 or TRBD2 (5 bases each). Here the CDR3 reads CASSGDGPEQYF. CDR3 nucleotides: TGTGCCAGCAGTGGGGACGGTCCTGAGCAGTACTTC.